Each of the 14 T cell receptor beta chains below was sequenced from the same sample in a study of patients and donors after allogeneic stem cell transplantation. One entry per CDR3 protein results from TCRdb running MiXCR on the RT-PCR reads. This table has 85,000 to 90,000 distinct CDR3 sequences, 40% to 60% appearing once. Sample: blood, either unsorted or a sorted T cell fraction (not recorded which). The receptors derive from a human donor who was either an allogeneic HSCT recipient or a stem cell or donor lymphocyte infusion donor (not recorded which). It is not recorded whose cells these are; they may come from a transplant donor.

This clonotype has a count of ten or more. The chain couples TRBV12-3 or TRBV12-4 to TRBJ1-3, with D hard to call. The CDR3 is 14 amino acids. V lost 3 bases to trimming and J lost 0 bases, with 6 bases between them. The CDR3 protein is CASSLGFSGNTIYF. The CDR3 DNA follows: TGTGCCAGCAGTTTGGGTTTCTCTGGAAACACCATATATTTT.

This clonotype was seen a few times. The J gene is TRBJ2-5, the V gene TRBV7-2, with TRBD2 matching over 13 bases. CDR3 length equals 18 residues. Germline loops: CDR1 SGHTA, CDR2 FQGNSA. The V gene end was trimmed by 5 bases and the J gene end by 5 bases; junction bases not matched to a gene: 14. Here the CDR3 reads CASSNGTSGIQSGETQYF. Here the CDR3 DNA reads TGTGCCAGCAGCAATGGGACTAGCGGGATTCAATCGGGCGAGACCCAGTACTTC.

The sample holds a few counts of this clonotype. V gene TRBV3-1 combines with J gene TRBJ1-5; no definite D call. The CDR3 contains 13 residues. Trimming shortened V by 3 bases and J by 5 bases, and 8 bases separated the two germline ends. Germline V gives CDR1 LGHDT, CDR2 YNNKEL (reference sequence). CDR3 in amino acids: CASSHRGDQPQHF. The CDR3 nucleotides are TGTGCCAGCAGCCACCGCGGGGATCAGCCCCAGCATTTT. Variable domain in full (rest from reference TRBV3-1 and TRBJ1-5): DTAVSQTPKYLVTQMGNDKSIKCEQNLGHDTMYWYKQDSKKFLKIMFSYNNKELIINETVPNRFSPKSPDKAHLNLHINSLELGDSAVYFCASSHRGDQPQHFGDGTRLSIL.

This clonotype was found a few times. V and J are TRBV20-1 and TRBJ1-1; D is unclear. The CDR3 is 12 residues long. CDR1 and CDR2 from the germline V gene are DFQATT and SNEGSKA (reference sequence). Trimming took 3 bases from V and 1 from J, leaving 6 bases between them. In DNA form, the CDR3 reads TGCAGTGCTAGTTCGGAGAACACTGAAGCTTTCTTT. It translates to CSASSENTEAFF.

In this sample, this clonotype turned up a few times. V usage is TRBV7-3 and J usage is TRBJ2-1; 8 bases line up with TRBD2. The CDR3 extends over 16 amino acids. CDR1 SGHTA and CDR2 FQGTGA come from the germline V gene. Trimming cost V 4 bases and J 2 bases; bases outside gene matches: 7. For the CDR3, the DNA is TGTGCCAGCAGCTATACTAGCGGAGAACCCTACAATGAGCAGTTCTTC. Amino acid sequence: CASSYTSGEPYNEQFF. Combining the CDR3 with reference TRBV7-3 and TRBJ2-1 gives the whole variable domain GAGVSQTPSNKVTEKGKYVELRCDPISGHTALYWYRQSLGQGPEFLIYFQGTGAADDSGLPNDRFFAVRPEGSVSTLKIQRTERGDSAVYLCASSYTSGEPYNEQFFGPGTRLTVL.

The chain couples TRBV4-3 to TRBJ1-5; D gene uncertain. The length of the CDR3 is 16 residues. CDR1 is LGHNA, CDR2 YSLEER, per germline. The V end lost 4 bases, the J end lost 2 bases, and 15 bases lay between the germline ends. CDR3 region: CASSPRRGLGNQPQHF. Here the CDR3 DNA reads TGCGCCAGCAGCCCCCGACGAGGCTTGGGCAATCAGCCCCAGCATTTT.

The CDR3 is CASRRIATNEKLFF. In DNA, the CDR3 is TGTGCCAGCAGGCGAATTGCAACTAATGAAAAACTGTTTTTT. The chain links TRBV6-5 to TRBJ1-4, with D uncertain. This CDR3 is built from 14 residues. Germline CDR1 is MNHEY and CDR2 is SVGAGI. The ends were cut back, 6 bases at V and 0 bases at J, with 8 bases in the middle.

The chain uses TRBV4-1 and TRBJ1-5, with D uncertain. CDR1 is MGHRA and CDR2 is YSYEKL in the germline V gene. The CDR3 totals 15 residues. V was trimmed by 0 bases and J by 0 bases, leaving 6 bases between them. The CDR3 nucleotides read TGCGCCAGCAGCCAAGAAGAGTATAGCAATCAGCCCCAGCATTTT. This gives the protein CASSQEEYSNQPQHF.

The sample holds a few counts of this clonotype. The rearrangement uses TRBV15 and TRBJ1-6; 7 nucleotides align to TRBD1. Per the germline V gene, CDR1 is LNHNV and CDR2 is YYDKDF (reference sequence). Trimming at V came to 0 bases and at J to 4 bases, leaving 6 bases not matched to a gene. This CDR3 has 17 amino acids. DNA for the CDR3: TGTGCCACCAGCAGAGATGGGACAGCAACTTATAATTCACCCCTCCACTTT. Its translation: CATSRDGTATYNSPLHF.

The chain joins TRBV7-9 to TRBJ1-1; possible D gene TRBD1, 5 bases. There are 13 residues in the CDR3. Germline-derived CDR1 and CDR2 are SEHNR and FQNEAQ (reference sequence). V lost 6 bases and J lost 2, with 10 bases in between. DNA of the CDR3: TGTGCCAGCAGGAAACAGGAAAACACTGAAGCTTTCTTT. This encodes CASRKQENTEAFF.

This chain links TRBV7-2 with TRBJ1-3; D ambiguous. V dropped 5 bases and J dropped 0 bases, with 11 bases sitting between them. Germline CDR1 and CDR2: SGHTA and FQGNSA. CDR3 length: 15 residues. The CDR3 DNA reads TGTGCCAGCAGCGCCTGGGTCCTCTCTGGAAACACCATATATTTT. Its translation: CASSAWVLSGNTIYF.

The CDR3 DNA reads as TGTGCCAGCAGCCCGGGACAAAACTATGGCTACACCTTC. Translated: CASSPGQNYGYTF. The chain joins TRBV12-3 or TRBV12-4 to TRBJ1-2; possibly TRBD1 for D (6 bases). Trimming shortened V by 6 bases and J by 2 bases, and 10 bases separated the two germline ends. This CDR3 spans 13 amino acids.

V gene TRBV12-3 or TRBV12-4 combines with J gene TRBJ1-6; D is undetermined. Trimming removed 7 bases at V and 16 bases at J, with 20 bases between. This CDR3 comprises 13 residues. The CDR3 sequence is CASTSGSPGSLHF. Written as DNA, the CDR3 is TGTGCCAGCACAAGCGGGAGCCCTGGCTCACTCCACTTT.

V gene TRBV10-1 combines with J gene TRBJ2-7; D gene unclear. V was shortened by 1 base and J by 4 bases, with 8 bases between the two germline ends. This CDR3 is 13 amino acids long. Germline V gene data show CDR1 as WNHNN and CDR2 as SYGVQD (reference sequence). The CDR3 spells CASSEFVGYEQYF. CDR3 in DNA: TGCGCCAGCAGTGAGTTTGTCGGATACGAGCAGTACTTC.